The clone carrying this TCR beta chain appeared once. TCRdb's copy holds only in-frame clones and misses some; the assay was immunoSEQ multiplex PCR. Here the sample spans around 190,000 clones, more than 70% being singletons. This sample was taken from a study of blood T cell repertoires in COVID-19. Across the study: From the United States, Italy and Spain came samples of acute and convalescent COVID-19.

This CDR3 region has 14 residues. V lost 4 bases and J lost 7; bases outside the gene matches: 6. In germline, CDR1 is SNHLY, CDR2 FYNNEI. The source material was PBMCs or T cells enriched from blood (not recorded which). The chain uses TRBV2 and TRBJ2-2, with TRBD1 matching 7 bases. The receptor's source is a middle-aged man with acute COVID-19. CDR3 DNA sequence: TGTGCCAGCAGTGCACAGGGGTATAGCGGGGAGCTGTTTTTT. This codes for CASSAQGYSGELFF. The whole variable domain, remainder taken from reference TRBV2 and TRBJ2-2, is EPEVTQTPSHQVTQMGQEVILRCVPISNHLYFYWYRQILGQKVEFLVSFYNNEISEKSEIFDDQFSVERPDGSNFTLKIRSTKLEDSAMYFCASSAQGYSGELFFGEGSRLTVL.